Below, one TCR beta chain is given with its context. Method: immunoSEQ multiplex PCR; TCRdb's copy keeps in-frame clones and lacks some. The sample lists under 100,000 clones, approximately 86% occurring once. The data belong to a study of blood T cell repertoires in COVID-19. For the study at large: Sites in the United States, Italy and Spain provided acute and convalescent COVID-19 samples.

Germline V gene sequence: CDR1 SGHTA, CDR2 FQGNSA. V was trimmed by 5 bases and J by 2 bases, leaving 9 bases between them. The CDR3 has 13 amino acids. The sequence was collected from a woman aged 70-85 years with active or convalescent COVID-19. Sequencing was done on a sample of peripheral blood. The chain recombines TRBV7-2 with TRBJ1-2; D gene unclear. CDR3 bases: TGTGCCAGCAGCATGAGGATAAACTATGGCTACACCTTC. Protein sequence: CASSMRINYGYTF.